Included here is one T cell receptor beta chain sequence, with context. Its antigen is still unknown. A much larger clone sits a single nucleotide away, making a read error possible. This CDR3 region has 11 residues. Germline values: CDR1 MNHEY, CDR2 SVGEGT. Reverse primers in the TRAC or TRBC constant regions drove separate semi-nested PCRs for TCRalpha and TCRbeta. TCRdb called the 5' RACE reads again in MiXCR, with one record for every CDR3 protein. The table lists more than 3,000 distinct CDR3 sequences, approximately 31% of them singletons. This sample is part of a study of T cells generated in artificial thymic organoids. Study results and limitations: TCR diversity of organoid-derived CD8 single positive cells matched thymic and naive blood cells.

This sequence originates from a human donor who gave cord blood stem cells for thymic organoid culture, a cardiac surgery patient who gave postnatal thymus, or a blood donor (not recorded which). V gene TRBV6-2 or TRBV6-3 combines with J gene TRBJ1-2; D remains ambiguous. Sample: naive CD8+ T cells from blood. As to subset: CD3+TCRalphabeta+CD8SP T cells; for blood, CD45RO-CCR7+ naive CD8+ T cells. DNA of the CDR3: TGTGTCAGCAGCACGAACTATGGCTACACCTTC. Translation: CVSSTNYGYTF.